What follows is one T cell receptor (beta chain) and its context. Its target is unknown. The sample originates from a study of post-analysis software for immune sequencing data. About the research overall: Both relapsing-remitting and secondary progressive multiple sclerosis featured among the disease courses, as did progressive-relapsing multiple sclerosis. Findings of the study overall: Five or six TRBV segments were more frequent in patients than controls; TRBV5-6, TRBV5-1 and TRBV20-1 belonged to this group.

CDR1 is MNHEY, CDR2 SMNVEV, per germline (reference sequence). The ends were cut back, 5 bases at V and 2 bases at J, with 10 bases in the middle. The CDR3 contains 13 residues. Sequencing libraries made from TCR beta cDNA carried unique molecular identifiers. From the PCR reads, TCRdb called clonotypes with MiXCR, one entry per CDR3 protein. The table lists hundreds of thousands of distinct CDR3 sequences, nearly 45% of them singletons, with around an eighth in the top ten. Material for sequencing was blood. The chain carries TRBV27 and TRBJ2-7; perhaps TRBD1 as D (5 bases). The source is a girl between 5 and 17 years old with multiple sclerosis. The CDR3: CASSKTDPYEQYF. The CDR3 DNA reads TGTGCCAGCAGTAAGACAGACCCCTACGAGCAGTACTTC.